This T cell receptor (beta chain) was recorded in a study of Graves' ophthalmopathy and Graves' hyperthyroidism. Background on the study: Researchers obtained peripheral blood at initial diagnosis, before any treatment had begun. General study points: Most clonotypes expanded in thyroid above 0.001 frequency were present in blood too.

Other autoimmune diseases, uncontrolled infections, pregnancy or lactation excluded patients from enrollment. PBMCs stemmed from 10 ml of fresh peripheral blood. Amplification targeted the TCR beta CDR3 regions, with RNA transcripts as the source material. First-round RT-PCR used HTBI primers; second-round multiplex PCR followed. TCRdb re-analysed the multiplex PCR reads in MiXCR, keeping a single row per CDR3 protein. The sample lists about 400,000 distinct CDR3 sequences, around 19% occurring once. This clonotype has a count of ten or more. Its target is unknown. A single base separates this from a much larger clone, so it may be a read error. Sample: peripheral blood. This clonotype originated in a woman under 30 with Graves' ophthalmopathy.

CDR3 bases: TGTGCCAGCAGACCCGGGACAGTGAGCAATCAGCCCCTGCATTTT. Amino acids: CASRPGTVSNQPLHF. The chain carries TRBV27 and TRBJ1-5, with 7 bases identical to TRBD1. Germline CDR1 and CDR2: MNHEY and SMNVEV (reference sequence). This CDR3 is built from 15 residues.